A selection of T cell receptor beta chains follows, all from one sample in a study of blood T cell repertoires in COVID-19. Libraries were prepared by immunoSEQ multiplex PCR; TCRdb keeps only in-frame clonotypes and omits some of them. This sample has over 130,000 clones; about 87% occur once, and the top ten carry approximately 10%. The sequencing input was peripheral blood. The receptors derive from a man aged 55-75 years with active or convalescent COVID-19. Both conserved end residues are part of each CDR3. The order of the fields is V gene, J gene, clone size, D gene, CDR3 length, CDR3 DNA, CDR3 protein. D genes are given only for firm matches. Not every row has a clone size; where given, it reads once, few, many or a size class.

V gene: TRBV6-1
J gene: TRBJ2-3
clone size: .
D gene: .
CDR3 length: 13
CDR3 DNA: TGTGCCAGCAGTGACAGGGGGGCAGATACGCAGTATTTT
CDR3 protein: CASSDRGADTQYF

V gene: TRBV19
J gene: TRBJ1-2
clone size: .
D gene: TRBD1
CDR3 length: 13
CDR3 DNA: TGTGCCAGTAGGGCGACAGGGGTCGAGGGCTACACCTTC
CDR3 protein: CASRATGVEGYTF

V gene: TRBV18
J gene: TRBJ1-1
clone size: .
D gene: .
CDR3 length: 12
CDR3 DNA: TGTGCCAGCTCATCAACAGGGACTGAAGCTTTCTTT
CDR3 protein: CASSSTGTEAFF

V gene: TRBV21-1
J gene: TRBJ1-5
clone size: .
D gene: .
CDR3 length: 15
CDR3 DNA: TGTGCCAGCAGCCTAAGCGCGGGGCTGAATCAGCCCCAGCATTTT
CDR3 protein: CASSLSAGLNQPQHF

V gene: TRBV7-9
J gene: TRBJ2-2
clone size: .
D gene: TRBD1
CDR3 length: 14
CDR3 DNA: TGTGCCAGCAGCCCGAGGACAGGGCCCGGGGAGCTGTTTTTT
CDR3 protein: CASSPRTGPGELFF

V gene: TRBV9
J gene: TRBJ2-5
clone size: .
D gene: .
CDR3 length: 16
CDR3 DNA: TGTGCCAGCAGCGTAGGAGTCGGTAGCCTGTCAGAGACCCAGTACTTC
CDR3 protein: CASSVGVGSLSETQYF

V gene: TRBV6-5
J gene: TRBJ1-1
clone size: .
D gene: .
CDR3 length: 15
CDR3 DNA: TGTGCCAGCACCCTTGGCAGGGGCGGGAACACTGAAGCTTTCTTT
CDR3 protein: CASTLGRGGNTEAFF

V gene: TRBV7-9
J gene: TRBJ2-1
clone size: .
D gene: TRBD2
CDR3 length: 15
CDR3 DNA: TGTGCCAGCAGCTTAAAACTCCTAGCGGTTAAAGAGCAGTTCTTC
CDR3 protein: CASSLKLLAVKEQFF

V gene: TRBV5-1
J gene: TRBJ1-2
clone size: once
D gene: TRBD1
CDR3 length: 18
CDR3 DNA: TGCGCCAGCAGCTTGTCTATTCCCAGAGGGGGCCCTAACTATGGCTACACCTTC
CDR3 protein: CASSLSIPRGGPNYGYTF

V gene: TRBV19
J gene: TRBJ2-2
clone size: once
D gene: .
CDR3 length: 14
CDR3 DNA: TGTGCCAGTAGTATCACAGGGTTCACCGGGGAGCTGTTTTTT
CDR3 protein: CASSITGFTGELFF